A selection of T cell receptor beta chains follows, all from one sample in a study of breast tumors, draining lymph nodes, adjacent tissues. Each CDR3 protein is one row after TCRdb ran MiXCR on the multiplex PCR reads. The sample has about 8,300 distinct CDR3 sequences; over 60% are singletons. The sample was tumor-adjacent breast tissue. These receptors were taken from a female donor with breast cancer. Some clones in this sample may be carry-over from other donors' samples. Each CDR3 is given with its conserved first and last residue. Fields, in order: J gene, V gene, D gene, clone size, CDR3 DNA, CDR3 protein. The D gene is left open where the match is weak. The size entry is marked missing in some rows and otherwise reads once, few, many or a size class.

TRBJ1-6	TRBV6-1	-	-	TGTGCCAGCAGTGAAGCATTCAGGGCCTATAATTCACCCCTCCACTTT	CASSEAFRAYNSPLHF
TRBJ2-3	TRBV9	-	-	TGTGCCAGCAGCGTAGCTAGCGTTAAAGACGGGGATACGCAGTATTTT	CASSVASVKDGDTQYF
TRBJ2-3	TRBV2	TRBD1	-	TGCGCCAGCAGTGAAGGTACAGGGGCCACAGATACGCAGTATTTT	CASSEGTGATDTQYF
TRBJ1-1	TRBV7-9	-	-	TGTGCCAGCAGCTTAGTGCTGGGACAAGCCAAAATTGAAGCTTTCTTT	CASSLVLGQAKIEAFF
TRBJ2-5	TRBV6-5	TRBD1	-	TGTGCCAGCAGTTACGGGACAGGGAAAGAGACCCAGTACTTC	CASSYGTGKETQYF
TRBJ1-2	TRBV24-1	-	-	TGTGCCACCAGGGGGACGGGGGAAGACTATGGCTACACCTTC	CATRGTGEDYGYTF
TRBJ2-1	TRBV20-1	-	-	TGCAGTGCTAGAGGGTGGGGACCGCTCAATGAGCAGTTCTTC	CSARGWGPLNEQFF
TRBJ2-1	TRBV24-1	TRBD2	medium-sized	TGTGCCACCAGCGTAACTAGCGACAATGAGCAGTTCTTC	CATSVTSDNEQFF
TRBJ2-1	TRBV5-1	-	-	TGCGCCAGCAGCGGGTCAGGGGCCTACAATGAGCAGTTCTTC	CASSGSGAYNEQFF
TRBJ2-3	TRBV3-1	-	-	TGTGCCAGCAGGAATGCGGATACGCAGTATTTT	CASRNADTQYF
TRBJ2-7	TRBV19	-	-	TGTGCCAGTAGTATTGGACACCTGACCCCCTACGAGCAGTACTTC	CASSIGHLTPYEQYF
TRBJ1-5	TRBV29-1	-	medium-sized	TGCAGCGTTGCCGTTGGTTCTTTAGGACGGCAGCCCCAGCATTTT	CSVAVGSLGRQPQHF
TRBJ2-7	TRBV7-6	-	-	TGTGCCAGCAGCTTAGAAGGGGTGGAGCAGTACTTC	CASSLEGVEQYF
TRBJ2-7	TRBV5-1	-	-	TGCGCCAGCACCTCCTCCCCAGGAACCTACGAGCAGTACTTC	CASTSSPGTYEQYF
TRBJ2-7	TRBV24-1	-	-	TGTGCCACCAGTGATGTGCAAAGACCAGGCGAGCAGTACTTC	CATSDVQRPGEQYF
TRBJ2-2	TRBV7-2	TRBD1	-	TGTGCCAGCAGCCCTTCAGGGACAGGGGGCACCGGGGAGCTGTTTTTT	CASSPSGTGGTGELFF
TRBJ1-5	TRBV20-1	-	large	TGCAGTGCTAGAGGACAGGCTTTTCAGCCCCAGCATTTT	CSARGQAFQPQHF
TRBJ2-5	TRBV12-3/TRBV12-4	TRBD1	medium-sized	TGTGCCAGCAGTTACCGACAGGGGGCTGGACAAGAGACCCAGTACTTC	CASSYRQGAGQETQYF
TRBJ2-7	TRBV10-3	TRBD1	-	TGTGCCATCAGTGATAAGGGGACAGGCTACGAGCAGTACTTC	CAISDKGTGYEQYF
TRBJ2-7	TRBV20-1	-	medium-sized	TGCAGTGCTAGTATCTTGAGTCAGGGATATGAAGAGCAGTACTTC	CSASILSQGYEEQYF
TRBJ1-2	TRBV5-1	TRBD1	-	TGCGCCAGCAGCTTCGTCGACAGGGGCTCCGACGGCTACACCTTC	CASSFVDRGSDGYTF
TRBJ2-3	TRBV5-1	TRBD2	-	TGCGCCAGCAGCTTGGTGCTAGCGGGAGCAGATACGCAGTATTTT	CASSLVLAGADTQYF
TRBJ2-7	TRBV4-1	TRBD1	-	TGCGCCAGCCCGGGACAGGGAGGAGGCGAGCAGTACTTC	CASPGQGGGEQYF
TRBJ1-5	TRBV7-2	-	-	TGTGCCAGCAGCTTTACAGGGCTCGGGCAGCCCCAGCATTTT	CASSFTGLGQPQHF
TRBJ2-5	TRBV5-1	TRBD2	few	TGCGCCAGCAGCTTGACTCTCGGGACTAGCGCGTACCAAGAGACCCAGTACTTC	CASSLTLGTSAYQETQYF
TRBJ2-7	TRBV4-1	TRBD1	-	TGCGCCAGCAGCAAGAGGACAGGGGACGAGCAGTACTTC	CASSKRTGDEQYF
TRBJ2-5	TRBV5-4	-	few	TGTGCCAGCAGCAACGGACAGAGGGTAGAGACCCAGTACTTC	CASSNGQRVETQYF
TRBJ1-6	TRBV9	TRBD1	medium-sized	TGTGCCAGCAGCGTCTCGTCCGGGACAGGCAACTCACCCCTCCACTTT	CASSVSSGTGNSPLHF
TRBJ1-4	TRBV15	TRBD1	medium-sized	TGTGCCACCAGCAGAGAAGTCGGGGACAGCAGGGACAATGAAAAACTGTTTTTT	CATSREVGDSRDNEKLFF
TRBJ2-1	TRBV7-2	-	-	TGTGCCAGCAGCTACGAACTTGCCTACAATGAGCAGTTCTTC	CASSYELAYNEQFF
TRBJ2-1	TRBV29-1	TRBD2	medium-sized	TGCAGCGTTGAAGGTCTAGCGGGTACTTACAATGAGCAGTTCTTC	CSVEGLAGTYNEQFF
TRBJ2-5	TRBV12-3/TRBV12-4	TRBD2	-	TGTGCCAGCAGTTTTAGCGGGGGGGGCGTGGAGACCCAGTACTTC	CASSFSGGGVETQYF
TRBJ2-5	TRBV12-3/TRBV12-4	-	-	TGTGCCAGCAGTTTTGGGGGAAGGGAGACCCAGTACTTC	CASSFGGRETQYF
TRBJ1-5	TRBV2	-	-	TGTGCCAGCACCTCAGGGGTAAATCAGCCCCAGCATTTT	CASTSGVNQPQHF
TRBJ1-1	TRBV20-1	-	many	TGCAGTGCTAGAGATGGGAGGCTAAGGAACACTGAAGCTTTCTTT	CSARDGRLRNTEAFF
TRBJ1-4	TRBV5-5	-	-	TGTGCCAGCAGCCTAGACGCGGCCGGACTGTTTTTT	CASSLDAAGLFF
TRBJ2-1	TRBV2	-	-	TGTGCCAGCACGGATAGGGGGGATGAGCAGTTCTTC	CASTDRGDEQFF
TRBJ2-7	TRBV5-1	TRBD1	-	TGCGCCCGCAGGTGGGGGACAGCCCACGAGCAGTACTTC	CARRWGTAHEQYF
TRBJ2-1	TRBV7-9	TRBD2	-	TGCGCCAGCAGCCAAGCGGGAATAAGTGAGCAGTTCTTC	CASSQAGISEQFF
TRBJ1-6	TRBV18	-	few	TGTGCCAGCTCACCTAAAGCAACCGGGACCGGGACAAATTCACCCCTCCACTTT	CASSPKATGTGTNSPLHF
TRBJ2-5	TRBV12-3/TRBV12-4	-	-	TGTGCCAGCAATAAGTTTGGGGAGACCCAGTACTTC	CASNKFGETQYF
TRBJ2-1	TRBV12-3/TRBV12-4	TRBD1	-	TGTGCCAGCAGTTTTGAGACAGGGGGCAATGAGCAGTTCTTC	CASSFETGGNEQFF
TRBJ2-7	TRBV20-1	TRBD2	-	TGCAGTGCTCTAGGATCTAGCGGTCTTTACGAGCAGTACTTC	CSALGSSGLYEQYF
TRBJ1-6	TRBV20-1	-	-	TGCAGTGCTAGTTACGGGGCTGGGGTAAATTCACCCCTCCACTTT	CSASYGAGVNSPLHF
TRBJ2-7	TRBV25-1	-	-	TGTGCCAGCAGCCTTATTAAGGGGCCCCCGGGCGAGCAGTACTTC	CASSLIKGPPGEQYF
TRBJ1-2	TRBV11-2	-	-	TGTGCCAGCAGCCTCCGGGACCCAAGGGCCTGTGGCTACACCTTC	CASSLRDPRACGYTF
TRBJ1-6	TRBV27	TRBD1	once	TGTGCCAGCAGACAGGGGGCTAATTCACCCCTCCACTTT	CASRQGANSPLHF
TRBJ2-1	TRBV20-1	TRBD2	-	TGCAGTGCCGGGCCCGGGACTAGCGAATACAATGAGCAGTTCTTC	CSAGPGTSEYNEQFF
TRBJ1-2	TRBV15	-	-	TGTGCCACCAGCAGAGATCTGACCAACTATGGCTACACCTTC	CATSRDLTNYGYTF
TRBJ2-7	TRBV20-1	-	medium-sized	TGCAGTGCTAGAGAACAGGACTCCTACGAGCAGTACTTC	CSAREQDSYEQYF
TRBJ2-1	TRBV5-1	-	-	TGCGCCAGCAGCTTGGAACAGCACCACAATGAGCAGTTCTTC	CASSLEQHHNEQFF
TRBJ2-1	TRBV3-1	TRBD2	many	TGTGCCAGCAGCCAAGTAACTAGCGGGAGGGTGTCCTATGAGCAGTTCTTC	CASSQVTSGRVSYEQFF
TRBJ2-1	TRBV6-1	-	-	TGTGCCGGCAGGGGCAGCGGTGGCAATGAGCAGTTCTTC	CAGRGSGGNEQFF